The present entry profiles one T cell receptor beta chain with its context. Generated by immunoSEQ multiplex PCR, the TCRdb table keeps only in-frame clones and is missing some. The sample records 150,000 to 160,000 clones, about 85% being singletons. These data are taken from a study of T cell responses to AZD1222 COVID-19 vaccine. Per germline, CDR1 MNHEY and CDR2 SVGAGI. The V end was cut by 5 bases, the J end by 1 base, with 12 bases between. The CDR3 spans 15 residues. The specimen comprised peripheral blood, sampled after recovery from COVID-19. The chain uses TRBV6-5 and TRBJ2-4; D is possibly TRBD1 (6 bases). The clonotype comes from an adult who had recovered from COVID-19. CDR3 amino acids: CASSPNREAKNIQYF. CDR3 coding DNA: TGTGCCAGCAGTCCCAACAGGGAGGCCAAAAACATTCAGTACTTC.